A selection of T cell receptor beta chains follows, all from one sample in a study of identical twins. Via MiXCR, TCRdb re-called the 5' RACE reads, giving one row per CDR3 protein. The top ten hold under 0.35% of the sample, which has 1.5 million to 2 million distinct CDR3 sequences, around 29% seen once. The sample consisted of cord blood. These TCRs come from a newborn girl in good health. Both conserved end residues are part of each CDR3. Fields, in order: J gene, clone size, D gene, V gene, CDR3 protein, CDR3 DNA. The D gene is left open where the match is weak. A row's size may be missing; if present it is once, few, many or a size class.

j_call: TRBJ2-3
clone_size: few
d_call: -
v_call: TRBV28
cdr3_aa: CASSLPPARDTQYF
cdr3_nt: TGTGCCAGCAGTTTACCGCCCGCCCGAGATACGCAGTATTTT

j_call: TRBJ2-1
clone_size: few
d_call: TRBD2
v_call: TRBV25-1
cdr3_aa: CASSEWAGAYNEQFF
cdr3_nt: TGTGCCAGCAGTGAGTGGGCGGGGGCCTACAATGAGCAGTTCTTC

j_call: TRBJ2-3
clone_size: few
d_call: -
v_call: TRBV4-2
cdr3_aa: CASSQEPLGGGVTDTQYF
cdr3_nt: TGTGCCAGCAGCCAAGAACCGCTGGGAGGGGGGGTTACAGATACGCAGTATTTT

j_call: TRBJ1-6
clone_size: few
d_call: TRBD1
v_call: TRBV5-6
cdr3_aa: CASRVTGVSPLHF
cdr3_nt: TGTGCCAGCAGAGTGACAGGGGTATCACCCCTCCACTTT

j_call: TRBJ2-7
clone_size: -
d_call: -
v_call: TRBV21-1
cdr3_aa: CASSNGTGFYEQYF
cdr3_nt: TGTGCCAGCAGCAACGGGACAGGGTTTTACGAGCAGTACTTC

j_call: TRBJ2-7
clone_size: -
d_call: -
v_call: TRBV3-1
cdr3_aa: CASSQDLDRPSYEQYF
cdr3_nt: TGTGCCAGCAGCCAAGATTTAGACAGGCCTTCCTACGAGCAGTACTTC

j_call: TRBJ2-3
clone_size: -
d_call: TRBD1
v_call: TRBV20-1
cdr3_aa: CSARGSQGAGDTQYF
cdr3_nt: TGCAGTGCTAGAGGAAGTCAGGGGGCCGGGGATACGCAGTATTTT

j_call: TRBJ2-1
clone_size: -
d_call: -
v_call: TRBV3-1
cdr3_aa: CASSQDGLWRSSSYNEQFF
cdr3_nt: TGTGCCAGCAGCCAAGATGGGCTCTGGCGGTCGAGCTCCTACAATGAGCAGTTCTTC

j_call: TRBJ2-3
clone_size: -
d_call: TRBD2
v_call: TRBV7-8
cdr3_aa: CACSPTSGGGDTQYF
cdr3_nt: TGTGCCTGCAGCCCGACTAGCGGGGGCGGTGATACGCAGTATTTT

j_call: TRBJ1-2
clone_size: -
d_call: TRBD1
v_call: TRBV4-2
cdr3_aa: CASSQDRVTGVGYTF
cdr3_nt: TGTGCCAGCAGCCAAGATCGCGTGACAGGGGTTGGCTACACCTTC

j_call: TRBJ2-1
clone_size: -
d_call: -
v_call: TRBV7-9
cdr3_aa: CASSLGVSGKFF
cdr3_nt: TGTGCCAGCAGCTTAGGGGTTTCTGGGAAGTTCTTC

j_call: TRBJ2-7
clone_size: few
d_call: TRBD2
v_call: TRBV20-1
cdr3_aa: CSVNKGVGTSGAYEQYF
cdr3_nt: TGCAGTGTTAATAAAGGGGTCGGGACTAGCGGCGCCTACGAGCAGTACTTC

j_call: TRBJ2-7
clone_size: many
d_call: -
v_call: TRBV6-5
cdr3_aa: CASSYRGRPIYEQYF
cdr3_nt: TGTGCCAGCAGTTACAGGGGACGTCCGATCTACGAGCAGTACTTC

j_call: TRBJ1-2
clone_size: few
d_call: -
v_call: TRBV20-1
cdr3_aa: CSAQKTANYGYTF
cdr3_nt: TGCAGTGCTCAAAAGACAGCTAACTATGGCTACACCTTC

j_call: TRBJ1-1
clone_size: few
d_call: -
v_call: TRBV7-9
cdr3_aa: CASSPRRAGTEAFF
cdr3_nt: TGTGCCAGCAGCCCCCGCAGGGCGGGCACTGAAGCTTTCTTT

j_call: TRBJ2-5
clone_size: -
d_call: -
v_call: TRBV29-1
cdr3_aa: CSVPNPGGETQYF
cdr3_nt: TGCAGCGTTCCAAACCCGGGTGGAGAGACCCAGTACTTC

j_call: TRBJ2-1
clone_size: many
d_call: TRBD2
v_call: TRBV4-2
cdr3_aa: CASSQDSWTSENNEQFF
cdr3_nt: TGTGCCAGCAGCCAAGATAGTTGGACTAGCGAGAACAATGAGCAGTTCTTC

j_call: TRBJ1-2
clone_size: -
d_call: -
v_call: TRBV24-1
cdr3_aa: CATSGWPNYGYTF
cdr3_nt: TGTGCCACCAGTGGATGGCCTAACTATGGCTACACCTTC

j_call: TRBJ2-5
clone_size: -
d_call: -
v_call: TRBV3-1
cdr3_aa: CASSQESREIQETQYF
cdr3_nt: TGTGCCAGCAGCCAAGAGTCTCGGGAGATCCAAGAGACCCAGTACTTC

j_call: TRBJ1-1
clone_size: -
d_call: -
v_call: TRBV27
cdr3_aa: CASSWGRGTAEAFF
cdr3_nt: TGTGCCAGCAGTTGGGGCAGGGGCACGGCTGAAGCTTTCTTT

j_call: TRBJ2-7
clone_size: -
d_call: -
v_call: TRBV28
cdr3_aa: CASNVLATTYEQYF
cdr3_nt: TGTGCCAGCAACGTACTAGCTACGACGTACGAGCAGTACTTC

j_call: TRBJ2-4
clone_size: -
d_call: TRBD1
v_call: TRBV20-1
cdr3_aa: CSATGTGGQAKNIQYF
cdr3_nt: TGCAGTGCTACCGGGACAGGGGGCCAAGCCAAAAACATTCAGTACTTC

j_call: TRBJ1-6
clone_size: -
d_call: TRBD1
v_call: TRBV4-1
cdr3_aa: CASSQETGKGNSPPHF
cdr3_nt: TGTGCCAGCAGCCAAGAGACAGGGAAGGGTAATTCACCCCCCCACTTT

j_call: TRBJ2-7
clone_size: few
d_call: -
v_call: TRBV5-1
cdr3_aa: CARGCSYEQYF
cdr3_nt: TGCGCCAGGGGATGCTCCTACGAGCAGTACTTC

j_call: TRBJ2-3
clone_size: -
d_call: -
v_call: TRBV20-1
cdr3_aa: CSARWSLYDTQYF
cdr3_nt: TGCAGTGCTAGATGGTCCCTCTACGATACGCAGTATTTT

j_call: TRBJ2-1
clone_size: -
d_call: TRBD2
v_call: TRBV28
cdr3_aa: CASSSAGLAGTGEQFF
cdr3_nt: TGTGCCAGCAGTTCGGCGGGACTAGCGGGGACAGGGGAGCAGTTCTTC

j_call: TRBJ1-2
clone_size: -
d_call: -
v_call: TRBV20-1
cdr3_aa: CSAIIGGFNYGYTF
cdr3_nt: TGCAGCGCGATTATAGGGGGGTTTAACTATGGCTACACCTTC

j_call: TRBJ2-4
clone_size: many
d_call: -
v_call: TRBV28
cdr3_aa: CASSFSAAKNIQYF
cdr3_nt: TGTGCCAGCAGTTTTTCCGCAGCCAAAAACATTCAGTACTTC

j_call: TRBJ2-1
clone_size: few
d_call: -
v_call: TRBV2
cdr3_aa: CASSPMTAYNEQFF
cdr3_nt: TGTGCCAGCAGTCCCATGACTGCCTACAATGAGCAGTTCTTC

j_call: TRBJ1-1
clone_size: -
d_call: -
v_call: TRBV29-1
cdr3_aa: CSVLVPEAFF
cdr3_nt: TGCAGCGTGCTCGTTCCTGAAGCTTTCTTT

j_call: TRBJ2-5
clone_size: few
d_call: -
v_call: TRBV20-1
cdr3_aa: CSARDPSGETQYF
cdr3_nt: TGCAGTGCTAGAGATCCTAGTGGGGAGACCCAGTACTTC

j_call: TRBJ2-1
clone_size: -
d_call: -
v_call: TRBV18
cdr3_aa: CASSPRKNSYNEQFF
cdr3_nt: TGTGCCAGCTCACCAAGAAAAAACTCCTACAATGAGCAGTTCTTC

j_call: TRBJ2-1
clone_size: -
d_call: TRBD2
v_call: TRBV4-1
cdr3_aa: CASSIEAGGHGYNEQFF
cdr3_nt: TGCGCCAGCAGCATAGAAGCGGGAGGGCACGGATACAATGAGCAGTTCTTC

j_call: TRBJ1-1
clone_size: -
d_call: -
v_call: TRBV20-1
cdr3_aa: CSARDFRGGTEAFF
cdr3_nt: TGCAGTGCTAGAGATTTCAGGGGCGGAACTGAAGCTTTCTTT

j_call: TRBJ2-7
clone_size: -
d_call: -
v_call: TRBV2
cdr3_aa: CASQTRGNLPYEQYF
cdr3_nt: TGTGCCAGCCAAACCCGGGGTAACCTTCCCTACGAGCAGTACTTC

j_call: TRBJ2-1
clone_size: many
d_call: TRBD2
v_call: TRBV2
cdr3_aa: CASSVPSGRRQENEQFF
cdr3_nt: TGTGCCAGCAGTGTTCCTAGCGGGAGACGGCAGGAGAATGAGCAGTTCTTC

j_call: TRBJ2-3
clone_size: few
d_call: TRBD2
v_call: TRBV20-1
cdr3_aa: CSARRSGGRITDTQYF
cdr3_nt: TGCAGTGCTAGAAGGAGCGGGGGGCGAATCACAGATACGCAGTATTTT

j_call: TRBJ1-2
clone_size: few
d_call: TRBD1
v_call: TRBV6-5
cdr3_aa: CASRSDRGGNYGYTF
cdr3_nt: TGTGCCAGCAGATCCGACAGGGGAGGAAACTATGGCTACACCTTC

j_call: TRBJ2-1
clone_size: -
d_call: TRBD2
v_call: TRBV20-1
cdr3_aa: CSARPPGLAGVFSSEQFF
cdr3_nt: TGCAGTGCTAGACCGCCGGGACTAGCGGGAGTTTTTTCGAGTGAGCAGTTCTTC

j_call: TRBJ2-5
clone_size: -
d_call: -
v_call: TRBV20-1
cdr3_aa: CSAGTYSRETQYF
cdr3_nt: TGCAGTGCGGGGACTTATAGCCGGGAGACCCAGTACTTC

j_call: TRBJ2-4
clone_size: -
d_call: TRBD1
v_call: TRBV2
cdr3_aa: CASSSSGGLTNIQYF
cdr3_nt: TGTGCCAGCAGTTCGTCAGGGGGCCTAACTAACATTCAGTACTTC

j_call: TRBJ1-6
clone_size: -
d_call: -
v_call: TRBV19
cdr3_aa: CASSILGRGWDSPLHF
cdr3_nt: TGTGCCAGTAGTATCCTCGGGAGGGGTTGGGATTCACCCCTCCACTTT

j_call: TRBJ2-5
clone_size: -
d_call: -
v_call: TRBV6-6
cdr3_aa: CASSPRGARGETQYF
cdr3_nt: TGTGCCAGCAGCCCTCGGGGGGCCCGGGGGGAGACCCAGTACTTC

j_call: TRBJ2-7
clone_size: few
d_call: -
v_call: TRBV2
cdr3_aa: CASSPLFGSERDEQYF
cdr3_nt: TGTGCCAGCAGTCCTTTGTTTGGGTCGGAGAGGGACGAGCAGTACTTC

j_call: TRBJ2-5
clone_size: -
d_call: TRBD1
v_call: TRBV12-3/TRBV12-4
cdr3_aa: CASTTEGAKRETQYF
cdr3_nt: TGTGCCAGCACCACAGAGGGGGCAAAACGGGAGACCCAGTACTTC

j_call: TRBJ2-2
clone_size: -
d_call: TRBD2
v_call: TRBV28
cdr3_aa: CASSPRGLAGREELFF
cdr3_nt: TGTGCCAGCAGCCCACGTGGACTAGCGGGGAGGGAGGAGCTGTTTTTT

j_call: TRBJ2-1
clone_size: few
d_call: -
v_call: TRBV2
cdr3_aa: CASSRSAYNEQFF
cdr3_nt: TGTGCCAGCAGTCGATCTGCATACAATGAGCAGTTCTTC

j_call: TRBJ2-7
clone_size: few
d_call: -
v_call: TRBV27
cdr3_aa: CASSLEKDRIYEQYF
cdr3_nt: TGTGCCAGCAGTCTAGAGAAGGACCGAATCTACGAGCAGTACTTC